This TCR beta chain was obtained from a study of T cells after yellow fever vaccination. V was clipped by 5 bases and J by 1 base, with 12 bases between them. Germline CDR1 is WSHSY and CDR2 is SAAADI. This CDR3 has 15 residues. Each CDR3 protein gets one entry after TCRdb re-called the 5' RACE reads with MiXCR. The repertoire has 250,000 or so distinct CDR3 sequences, approximately 6.3% of them found once; the top ten carry more than 1%. V gene TRBV10-2 combines with J gene TRBJ2-4; D gene uncertain. Specimen: CD4+ T cells sorted from PBMCs, collected on the day of the yellow fever booster vaccination. This clonotype was obtained from a man in his thirties or forties who received the YFV17D yellow fever vaccine. CDR3 in DNA: TGCGCCAGCAGTCACAAAGACACGGCCAAAAACATTCAGTACTTC. Translated, it gives CASSHKDTAKNIQYF.